This TCR beta chain emerged from a study of CD8+ T cells in alopecia areata. The ends were cut back, 8 bases at V and 3 bases at J, with 19 bases in the middle. This CDR3 comprises 14 residues. CDR1 and CDR2 from the germline V gene are SQVTM and ANQGSEA. RNA was isolated and reverse transcribed to cDNA, the sequencing template. Generated by immunoSEQ multiplex PCR, the TCRdb table keeps only in-frame clones and is missing some. The table records about 170,000 clones, just over 65% of them present only once. The chain links TRBV29-1 to TRBJ1-1; weak D call: TRBD1 (6 bases). The sequence derives from a human donor with alopecia areata. Specimen: CD8+ T cells sorted from blood, collected at week 0. The CDR3 nucleotides read TGCAGCTCCCCCGGTTGGACAGAAGACACTGAAGCTTTCTTT. It encodes CSSPGWTEDTEAFF.